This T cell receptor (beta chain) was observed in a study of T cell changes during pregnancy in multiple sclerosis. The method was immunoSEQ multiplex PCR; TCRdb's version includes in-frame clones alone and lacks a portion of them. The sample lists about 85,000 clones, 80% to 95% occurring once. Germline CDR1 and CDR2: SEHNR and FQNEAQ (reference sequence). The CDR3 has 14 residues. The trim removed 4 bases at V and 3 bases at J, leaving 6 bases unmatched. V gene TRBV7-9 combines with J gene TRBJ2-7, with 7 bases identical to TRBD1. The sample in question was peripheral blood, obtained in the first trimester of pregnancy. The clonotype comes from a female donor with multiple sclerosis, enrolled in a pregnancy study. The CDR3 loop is CASSSGTVDYEQYF. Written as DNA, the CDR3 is TGTGCCAGCAGCTCGGGGACAGTAGACTACGAGCAGTACTTC.